This TCR beta chain originates from a study of T-cell memory formation after mild COVID-19. Study-wide results and caveats: Chiefly within CM and EM were the contracting CD4+ clones; CD8+ ones were within EMRA. There were some responding clones in pre-infection memory, which suggested that cross-reactive memory had joined. Contracting clones from day 15 to 85 had balanced CD4/CD8; later expanders favoured CD4+.

Only a few counts were recorded for this clonotype. Its antigen is unidentified. 5'RACE with constant-segment primers yielded barcoded, UMI-tagged TCR alpha and TCR beta cDNA libraries. TCRdb analysed the 5' RACE reads with MiXCR anew, one entry per CDR3 protein. Found here are some 150,000 distinct CDR3 sequences, about 5.5% of them singletons; the top ten hold approximately 2.2%. Germline V gene data show CDR1 as LNHDA and CDR2 as SQIVND (reference sequence). The trim removed 8 bases at V and 2 bases at J, leaving 15 bases unmatched. CDR3 length: 17 amino acids. This TCR was recovered from an adult woman who had mild COVID-19 (a few samples of this study predate the infection). Cell type and time point are not known. The J gene is TRBJ1-2, the V gene TRBV19; 9 positions match TRBD1. Sequenced input: PBMCs or a T cell subset sorted from them (not recorded which). In DNA, the CDR3 is TGTGCCAGTCGACCCGTCGGGGGACAGGGCTCGAACTATGGCTACACCTTC. Encoded protein: CASRPVGGQGSNYGYTF.